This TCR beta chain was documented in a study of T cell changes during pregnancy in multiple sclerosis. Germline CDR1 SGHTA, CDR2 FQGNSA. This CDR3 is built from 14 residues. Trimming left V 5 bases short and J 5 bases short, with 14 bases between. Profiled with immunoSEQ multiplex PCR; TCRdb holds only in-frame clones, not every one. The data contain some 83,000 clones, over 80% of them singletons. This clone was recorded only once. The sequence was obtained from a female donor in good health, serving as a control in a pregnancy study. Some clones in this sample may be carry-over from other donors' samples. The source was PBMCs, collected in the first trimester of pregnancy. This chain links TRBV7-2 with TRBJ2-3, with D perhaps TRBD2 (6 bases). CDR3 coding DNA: TGTGCCAGCAGCCCAATAACCGGGAGAGATACGCAGTATTTT. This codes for CASSPITGRDTQYF.